This entry describes one TCR beta chain. The CDR3 has 19 amino acids. Trimming took 3 bases from V and 5 from J; bases not matched to a gene: 19. Germline-derived CDR1 and CDR2 are LGHNA and YNFKEQ. Repertoires were generated with immunoSEQ multiplex PCR, while TCRdb's copy carries only in-frame clones and drops some. Of tens of thousands of clones listed, 88% were seen once; the top ten hold under 0.6%. This sample was taken from a study of OX40 agonist ivuxolimab in advanced cancers. Sample: CD4+ or CD8+ T cells sorted from blood, taken in a trial of the OX40 agonist ivuxolimab. The receptor was derived from an adult with an advanced solid tumor such as melanoma, head and neck, liver or kidney cancer. V usage is TRBV4-2 and J usage is TRBJ2-3; 8 positions agree with TRBD2. CDR3 bases: TGTGCCAGCAGCCACCCGAGGAGGGCAGCGGGGGAAGAGGTAGATACGCAGTATTTT. Its translation is CASSHPRRAAGEEVDTQYF.